Below are 2 T cell receptor beta chains sequenced from a single sample in a study of radiotherapy plus CTLA-4 blockade in lung cancer. Only in-frame clones appear in the TCRdb table, and some are missing; sequencing was by immunoSEQ multiplex PCR. Seen here are 80,000 to 100,000 clones, 88% observed once, and the top ten hold approximately 5%. The source was peripheral blood, collected from a patient treated with radiotherapy plus ipilimumab. Receptor source: a human donor with non-small cell lung cancer that progressed on radiotherapy plus ipilimumab.

CDR3 residues: CASSFRGDYGYTF. Here the CDR3 DNA reads TGCGCCAGCAGCTTCCGAGGGGACTATGGCTACACCTTC. V is TRBV5-1 and J is TRBJ1-2; D might be TRBD1 (5 bases). CDR1 and CDR2 (germline): SGHRS, YFSETQ. The CDR3 is made up of 13 amino acids. V was clipped by 2 bases and J by 3 bases, with 8 bases between them.

The chain combines TRBV27 with TRBJ1-2; perhaps TRBD1 as D (6 bases). This CDR3 comprises 16 residues. The V end lost 4 bases, the J end lost 1 base, and 16 bases lay between the germline ends. The germline V gene has CDR1 MNHEY and CDR2 SMNVEV (reference sequence). The DNA of the CDR3 is TGTGCCAGCAGTTACGACAGGCAACCGAGTAACTATGGCTACACCTTC. Its translation: CASSYDRQPSNYGYTF.